Listed below are T cell receptor beta chains from one sample, sequenced in a study of identical twins. TCRdb recomputed calls from the 5' RACE reads with MiXCR, one row per CDR3 protein. This table holds approximately 600,000 distinct CDR3 sequences, more than 9% found once. This sample was also put to use in a study of yellow fever vaccine responses in identical twins.

Sequencing was done on a sample of PBMCs. The origin of the receptors is a woman between 18 and 29 years old in good health. CDR3s include the opening cysteine and the closing phenylalanine or tryptophan. The D gene is left open where the match is weak. Clone sizes are given selectively: once, few, many, or a class where the clone is expanded.

>TRBV2|.|TRBJ2-6|few
CASSATGATGANVLTF
TGTGCCAGCAGTGCCACTGGGGCTACTGGGGCCAACGTCCTGACTTTC
>TRBV12-3/TRBV12-4|TRBD1|TRBJ1-5|many
CASSLGQQINQPQHF
TGTGCCAGCAGCCTGGGACAGCAAATCAATCAGCCCCAGCATTTT
>TRBV21-1|.|TRBJ2-1|.
CASSKGSGGAQHNEQFF
TGTGCCAGCAGCAAAGGTAGCGGGGGGGCTCAACACAATGAGCAGTTCTTC
>TRBV9|TRBD2|TRBJ2-1|.
CASSASGGAVNEQFF
TGTGCCAGCAGCGCAAGCGGGGGGGCAGTCAATGAGCAGTTCTTC
>TRBV14|.|TRBJ2-2|.
CASSPTRQGSTGELFF
TGTGCCAGCTCCCCGACGAGGCAGGGGAGCACCGGGGAGCTGTTTTTT
>TRBV4-1|TRBD2|TRBJ2-1|.
CASSQPREGDEQFF
TGCGCCAGCAGCCAACCGCGGGAGGGTGATGAGCAGTTCTTC
>TRBV7-2|.|TRBJ2-1|many
CASSPKPGVLGNEQFF
TGTGCCAGCAGCCCGAAGCCAGGGGTCCTCGGCAATGAGCAGTTCTTC
>TRBV20-1|TRBD2|TRBJ2-2|many
CSAYSAGRPGGELFF
TGCAGTGCATATTCAGCCGGGAGGCCGGGCGGGGAGCTGTTTTTT
>TRBV11-2|TRBD2|TRBJ2-2|.
CASSFTGKLAGSNTGELFF
TGTGCCAGCAGCTTCACCGGCAAATTAGCGGGATCGAACACCGGGGAGCTGTTTTTT
>TRBV6-1|TRBD1|TRBJ2-7|.
CASSKSPGQGAYEQYF
TGTGCCAGCAGCAAAAGCCCTGGACAGGGGGCCTACGAGCAGTACTTC
>TRBV7-8|TRBD1|TRBJ2-1|few
CASSRTTGGNEQFF
TGTGCCAGCAGCCGGACGACAGGGGGCAATGAGCAGTTCTTC
>TRBV10-3|.|TRBJ1-2|few
CAISAQGGNYGYTF
TGTGCCATCAGTGCGCAAGGGGGGAACTATGGCTACACCTTC
>TRBV7-6|TRBD1|TRBJ2-1|.
CASSPATGYNEQFF
TGTGCCAGCAGCCCAGCGACAGGGTACAATGAGCAGTTCTTC
>TRBV7-9|.|TRBJ2-2|many
CASSGGGELFF
TGTGCCAGCAGTGGTGGCGGGGAGCTGTTTTTT
>TRBV5-1|.|TRBJ2-7|many
CASSPGGGGTYEQYF
TGCGCCAGCAGCCCTGGAGGGGGGGGGACCTACGAGCAGTACTTC
>TRBV28|.|TRBJ1-2|many
CASSLADRINYGYTF
TGTGCCAGCAGTTTAGCCGACAGGATCAACTATGGCTACACCTTC
>TRBV7-9|.|TRBJ2-5|many
CASTSRFQETQYF
TGTGCCAGCACCTCTAGGTTCCAAGAGACCCAGTACTTC
>TRBV4-1|.|TRBJ1-6|.
CATRSDGLVNSPLHF
TGCGCCACCAGAAGTGACGGCCTCGTTAATTCACCCCTCCACTTT
>TRBV11-2|TRBD2|TRBJ2-1|few
CASSLEASGGDPSYNEQFF
TGTGCCAGCAGCTTAGAGGCTAGCGGGGGGGACCCCTCCTACAATGAGCAGTTCTTC
>TRBV7-9|TRBD1|TRBJ1-5|few
CASSYTGDYSNQPQHF
TGTGCCAGCAGCTATACAGGGGACTATAGCAATCAGCCCCAGCATTTT
>TRBV20-1|.|TRBJ1-5|.
CSARVWVIGNQPQHF
TGCAGTGCTAGAGTATGGGTGATTGGCAATCAGCCCCAGCATTTT
>TRBV5-1|.|TRBJ2-2|.
CASSSLKKNTGVLFF
TGCGCCAGCAGCTCGCTGAAGAAGAACACCGGGGTGCTGTTTTTT
>TRBV7-2|.|TRBJ1-1|.
CASSADWTLSEAFF
TGTGCCAGCAGCGCAGATTGGACACTTTCTGAAGCTTTCTTT
>TRBV29-1|.|TRBJ2-7|.
CSVEVGGPYEQYF
TGCAGCGTTGAAGTTGGCGGGCCCTACGAGCAGTACTTC
>TRBV6-5|TRBD1|TRBJ2-5|few
CASSYSGDRVGETQYF
TGTGCCAGCAGTTACTCGGGAGACAGGGTCGGAGAGACCCAGTACTTC
>TRBV12-3/TRBV12-4|.|TRBJ2-1|many
CASSLSGVNEQFF
TGTGCCAGCAGTTTATCTGGGGTAAATGAGCAGTTCTTC
>TRBV10-3|.|TRBJ2-5|.
CAISDPDRAAGETQYF
TGTGCCATCAGTGATCCCGACAGGGCTGCGGGGGAGACCCAGTACTTC
>TRBV9|.|TRBJ2-3|many
CASSVGPDTQYF
TGTGCCAGCAGCGTAGGCCCAGATACGCAGTATTTT
>TRBV16|.|TRBJ2-3|few
CASSQYTDTQYF
TGTGCCAGCAGCCAGTACACAGATACGCAGTATTTT
>TRBV11-2|TRBD2|TRBJ2-7|.
CASSPNPGTSGPYEQYF
TGTGCCAGCAGCCCTAACCCAGGGACTAGCGGTCCTTACGAGCAGTACTTC
>TRBV10-3|TRBD1|TRBJ1-5|many
CAIRMGQSGPQHF
TGTGCCATCAGAATGGGACAGTCGGGCCCCCAGCATTTT
>TRBV29-1|TRBD2|TRBJ2-1|.
CSVGRAGGGYNEQFF
TGCAGCGTTGGTCGAGCGGGAGGGGGCTACAATGAGCAGTTCTTC
>TRBV12-3/TRBV12-4|TRBD2|TRBJ2-7|.
CASSSTSGTALQYF
TGTGCCAGCAGTTCGACTAGCGGGACGGCCCTCCAGTACTTC
>TRBV28|.|TRBJ1-2|.
CASSSHKNYGFTF
TGTGCCAGCAGTTCACATAAGAACTATGGCTTCACCTTC
>TRBV29-1|.|TRBJ2-7|many
CSVGGGTTYEQYF
TGCAGCGTTGGAGGTGGCACAACCTACGAGCAGTACTTC
>TRBV12-3/TRBV12-4|.|TRBJ1-5|.
CASSFLQDVGNQPQHF
TGTGCCAGCAGCTTTCTCCAGGACGTGGGCAATCAGCCCCAGCATTTT
>TRBV21-1|.|TRBJ2-2|.
CASAPSPSKWDRGAGELFF
TGTGCCAGCGCTCCTAGTCCATCTAAGTGGGACAGGGGTGCCGGGGAGCTGTTTTTT
>TRBV7-9|.|TRBJ2-1|few
CASSYLANEQFF
TGTGCCAGCAGTTACCTCGCCAATGAGCAGTTCTTC
>TRBV4-1|TRBD2|TRBJ2-7|few
CASSQVTLAGSYEQYF
TGCGCCAGCAGCCAAGTGACACTAGCGGGCTCCTACGAGCAGTACTTC
>TRBV20-1|.|TRBJ2-2|.
CSARGRGAGELFF
TGCAGTGCTAGAGGACGCGGGGCCGGGGAGCTGTTTTTT
>TRBV5-1|.|TRBJ2-3|many
CASSPHFLRTQYF
TGCGCCAGCAGCCCCCACTTTCTTCGAACGCAGTATTTT
>TRBV5-4|.|TRBJ2-2|.
CASSLGGYPGELFF
TGTGCCAGCAGCTTGGGAGGGTACCCCGGGGAGCTGTTTTTT
>TRBV6-2/TRBV6-3|TRBD2|TRBJ2-3|.
CTSSWTRQAWDTQYF
TGTACCAGCAGTTGGACTAGACAAGCTTGGGATACGCAGTATTTT
>TRBV29-1|.|TRBJ2-1|.
CSVTGTPSSYNEQFF
TGCAGCGTTACCGGGACGCCAAGCTCCTACAATGAGCAGTTCTTC
>TRBV29-1|.|TRBJ2-3|once
CSVEAERTDTQYF
TGCAGCGTTGAGGCGGAGCGCACAGATACGCAGTATTTT
>TRBV12-3/TRBV12-4|.|TRBJ2-3|few
CASRTQGGPDTQYF
TGTGCCAGCAGAACACAGGGCGGGCCAGATACGCAGTATTTT
>TRBV7-8|.|TRBJ1-1|many
CASRFDGNTEAFF
TGTGCCAGCAGGTTTGACGGGAACACTGAAGCTTTCTTT
>TRBV20-1|.|TRBJ2-7|.
CSAMSGEQYF
TGCAGTGCCATGTCCGGAGAGCAGTACTTC
>TRBV6-1|.|TRBJ1-1|few
CASSTRGGGDTEAFF
TGTGCCAGCAGTACCCGGGGAGGTGGGGACACTGAAGCTTTCTTT
>TRBV24-1|TRBD1|TRBJ2-2|few
CATVGTGDTGELFF
TGTGCCACCGTAGGGACAGGGGACACCGGGGAGCTGTTTTTT
>TRBV12-3/TRBV12-4|TRBD1|TRBJ2-7|many
CASSGARGQDEQYF
TGTGCCAGCTCTGGGGCCAGGGGGCAAGACGAGCAGTACTTC
>TRBV7-9|TRBD2|TRBJ2-3|many
CASSLGSSGRDTQYF
TGTGCCAGCAGCTTAGGAAGTAGCGGGAGAGATACGCAGTATTTT
>TRBV7-9|.|TRBJ2-1|many
CASSPRGPVEQFF
TGTGCCAGCAGCCCACGGGGGCCGGTTGAGCAGTTCTTC